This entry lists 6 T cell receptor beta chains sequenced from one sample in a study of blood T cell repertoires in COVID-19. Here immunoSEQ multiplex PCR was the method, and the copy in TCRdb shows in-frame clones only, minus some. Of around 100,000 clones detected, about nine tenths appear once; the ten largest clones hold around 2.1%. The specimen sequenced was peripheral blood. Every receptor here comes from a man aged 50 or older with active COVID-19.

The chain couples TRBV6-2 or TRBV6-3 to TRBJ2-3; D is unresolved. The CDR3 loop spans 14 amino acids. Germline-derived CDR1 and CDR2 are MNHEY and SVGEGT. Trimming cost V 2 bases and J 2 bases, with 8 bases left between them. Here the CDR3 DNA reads TGTGCCAGCAGTTACCTGGCATTCACAGATACGCAGTATTTT. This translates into CASSYLAFTDTQYF.

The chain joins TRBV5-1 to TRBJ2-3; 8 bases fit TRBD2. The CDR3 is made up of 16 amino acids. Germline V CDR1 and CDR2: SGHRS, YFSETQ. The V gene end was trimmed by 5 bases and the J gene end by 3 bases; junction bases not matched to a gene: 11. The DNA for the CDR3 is TGCGCCAGCAGACCCGCGGGAGGTAGGGGGACAGATACGCAGTATTTT. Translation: CASRPAGGRGTDTQYF.

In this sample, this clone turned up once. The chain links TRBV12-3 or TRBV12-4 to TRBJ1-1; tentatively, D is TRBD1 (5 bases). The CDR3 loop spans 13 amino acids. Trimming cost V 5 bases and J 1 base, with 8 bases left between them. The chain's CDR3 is CASSLQGNTEAFF. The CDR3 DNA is TGTGCCAGCAGTCTGCAGGGGAACACTGAAGCTTTCTTT.

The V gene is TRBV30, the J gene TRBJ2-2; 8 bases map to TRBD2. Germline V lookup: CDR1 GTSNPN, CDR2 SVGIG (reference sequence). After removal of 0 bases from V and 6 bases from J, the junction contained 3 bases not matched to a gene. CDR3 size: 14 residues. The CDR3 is CAWSVPAGAGELFF. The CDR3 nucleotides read TGTGCCTGGAGTGTACCAGCGGGAGCCGGGGAGCTGTTTTTT.

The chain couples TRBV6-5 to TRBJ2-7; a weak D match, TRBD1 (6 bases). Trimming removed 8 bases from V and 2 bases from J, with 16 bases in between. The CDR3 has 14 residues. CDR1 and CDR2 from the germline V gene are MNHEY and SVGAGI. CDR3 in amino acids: CASGTGHPAYEQYF. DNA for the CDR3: TGTGCCAGCGGCACGGGACATCCGGCCTACGAGCAGTACTTC.

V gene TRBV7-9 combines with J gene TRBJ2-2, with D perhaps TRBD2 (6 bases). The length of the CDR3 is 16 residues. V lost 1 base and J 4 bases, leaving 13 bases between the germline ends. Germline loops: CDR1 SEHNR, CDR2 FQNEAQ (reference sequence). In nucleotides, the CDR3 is TGTGCCAGCAGCTTAGGAGCAGGGCGGGGCACCGGGGAGCTGTTTTTT. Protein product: CASSLGAGRGTGELFF.